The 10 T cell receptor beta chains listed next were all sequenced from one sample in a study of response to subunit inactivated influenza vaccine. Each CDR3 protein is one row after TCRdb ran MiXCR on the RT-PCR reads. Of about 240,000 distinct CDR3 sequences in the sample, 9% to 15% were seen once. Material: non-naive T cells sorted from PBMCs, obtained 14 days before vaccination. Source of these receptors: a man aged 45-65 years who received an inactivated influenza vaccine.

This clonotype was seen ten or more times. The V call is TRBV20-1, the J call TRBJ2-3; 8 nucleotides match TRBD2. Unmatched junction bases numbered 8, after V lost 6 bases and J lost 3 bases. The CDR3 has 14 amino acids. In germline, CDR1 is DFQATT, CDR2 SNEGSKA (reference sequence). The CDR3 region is CSATMGLGTDTQYF. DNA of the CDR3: TGCAGTGCCACAATGGGACTAGGTACAGATACGCAGTATTTT.

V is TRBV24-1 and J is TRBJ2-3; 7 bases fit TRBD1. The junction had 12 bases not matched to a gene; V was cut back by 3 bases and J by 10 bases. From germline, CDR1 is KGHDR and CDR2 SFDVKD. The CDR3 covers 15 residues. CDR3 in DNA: TGTGCCACCAGTGATCTGCCTGGGACAGCAAGTGCGCAGTATTTT. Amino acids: CATSDLPGTASAQYF.

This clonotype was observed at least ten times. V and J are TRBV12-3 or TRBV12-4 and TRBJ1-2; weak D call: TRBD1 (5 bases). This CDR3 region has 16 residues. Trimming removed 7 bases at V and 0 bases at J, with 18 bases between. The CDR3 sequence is CASTSAGTDANYGYTF. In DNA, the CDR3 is TGTGCCAGCACCTCCGCCGGGACGGACGCTAACTATGGCTACACCTTC.

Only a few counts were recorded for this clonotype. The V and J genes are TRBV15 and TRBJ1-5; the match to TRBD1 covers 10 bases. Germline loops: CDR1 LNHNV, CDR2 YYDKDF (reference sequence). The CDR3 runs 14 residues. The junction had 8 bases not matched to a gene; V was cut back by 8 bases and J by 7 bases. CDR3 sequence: CATSTGGGRQPQHF. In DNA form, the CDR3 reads TGTGCCACCTCGACAGGGGGCGGAAGACAGCCCCAGCATTTT.

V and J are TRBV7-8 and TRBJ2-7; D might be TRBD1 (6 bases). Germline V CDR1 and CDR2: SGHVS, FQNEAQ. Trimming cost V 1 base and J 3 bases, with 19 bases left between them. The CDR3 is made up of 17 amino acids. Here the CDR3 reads CASSLEGVWAENYEQYF. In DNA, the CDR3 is TGTGCCAGCAGCTTAGAGGGGGTTTGGGCAGAGAACTACGAGCAGTACTTC.

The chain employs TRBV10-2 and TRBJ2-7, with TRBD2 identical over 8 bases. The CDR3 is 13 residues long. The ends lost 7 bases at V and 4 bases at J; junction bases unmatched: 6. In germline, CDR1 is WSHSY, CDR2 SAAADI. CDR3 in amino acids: CASILAGGYEQYF. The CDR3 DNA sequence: TGCGCCAGCATCCTAGCGGGTGGTTACGAGCAGTACTTC.

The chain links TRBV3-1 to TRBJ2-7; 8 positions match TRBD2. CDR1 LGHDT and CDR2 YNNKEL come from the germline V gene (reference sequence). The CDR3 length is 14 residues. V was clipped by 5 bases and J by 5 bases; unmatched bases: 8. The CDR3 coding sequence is TGTGCCAGCAGCGGCGGGGGGCGCGTCCACGAGCAGTACTTC. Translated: CASSGGGRVHEQYF.

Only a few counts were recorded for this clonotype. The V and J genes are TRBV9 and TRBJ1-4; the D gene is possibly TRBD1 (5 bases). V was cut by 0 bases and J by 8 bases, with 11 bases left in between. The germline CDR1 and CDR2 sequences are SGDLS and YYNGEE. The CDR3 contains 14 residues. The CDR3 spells CASSVDPRQEKLFF. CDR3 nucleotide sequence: TGTGCCAGCAGCGTAGATCCCCGACAGGAAAAACTGTTTTTT. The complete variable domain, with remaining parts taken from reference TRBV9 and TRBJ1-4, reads DSGVTQTPKHLITATGQRVTLRCSPRSGDLSVYWYQQSLDQGLQFLIQYYNGEERAKGNILERFSAQQFPDLHSELNLSSLELGDSALYFCASSVDPRQEKLFFGSGTQLSVL.

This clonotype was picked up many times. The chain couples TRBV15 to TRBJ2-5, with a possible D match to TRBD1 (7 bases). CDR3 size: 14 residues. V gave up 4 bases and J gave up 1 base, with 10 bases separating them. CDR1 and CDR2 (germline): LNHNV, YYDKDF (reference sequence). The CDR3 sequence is CATSNRGGQETQYF. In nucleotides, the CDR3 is TGTGCCACCAGCAACAGGGGAGGCCAAGAGACCCAGTACTTC.

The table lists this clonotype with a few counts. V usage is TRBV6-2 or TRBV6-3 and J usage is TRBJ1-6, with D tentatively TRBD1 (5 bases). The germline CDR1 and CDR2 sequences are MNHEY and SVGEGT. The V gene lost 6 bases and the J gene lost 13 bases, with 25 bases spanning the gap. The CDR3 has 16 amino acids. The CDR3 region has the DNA TGTGCCAGCAGCCCGGAGCCGGGACCGCGAAGGTCGCCCCTCCACTTT. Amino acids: CASSPEPGPRRSPLHF.